Listed below are T cell receptor beta chains from one sample, sequenced in a study of blood T cell repertoires in COVID-19. Profiling relied on immunoSEQ multiplex PCR, and the TCRdb table lists in-frame clones only, not all of them. This table has under 25,000 clones, around 73% appearing once. Sample: peripheral blood. Receptors originate from a human donor in a cohort sampled during active or convalescent COVID-19. Both conserved end residues are part of each CDR3. Fields, in order: J gene, D gene, V gene, clone size, CDR3 DNA, CDR3 protein. A D gene is named only where the DNA matches it firmly. Size is omitted from some rows. Given values are once, few, many or a class for expanded clones.

TRBJ2-7 | . | TRBV5-1 | . | TGCGCCAGCAGCTTGGTGGTTAGTCCCTACGAGCAGTACTTC | CASSLVVSPYEQYF
TRBJ1-6 | TRBD1 | TRBV27 | . | TGTGCCACAACAGGGGGATCCTATAATTCACCCCTCCACTTT | CATTGGSYNSPLHF
TRBJ2-7 | TRBD2 | TRBV3-1/TRBV3-2 | . | TGTGCCAGCAGCCCCCAACTAGCGGGAGGAGACGAGCAGTACTTC | CASSPQLAGGDEQYF
TRBJ1-4 | . | TRBV4-2 | . | TGTGCCAGCAGCCAAGATTGGGGGGGGGAAAAACTGTTTTTT | CASSQDWGGEKLFF
TRBJ2-1 | TRBD1 | TRBV11-2 | few | TGTGCCAGCAGCTTTATCCCCGGGACAGGGTCCTACAATGAGCAGTTCTTC | CASSFIPGTGSYNEQFF
TRBJ2-1 | TRBD2 | TRBV28 | . | TGTGCCAGCAGCCGACTAGCGGGAGCAAGTAGTTCCTACAATGAGCAGTTCTTC | CASSRLAGASSSYNEQFF
TRBJ1-2 | TRBD1 | TRBV27 | . | TGTGCCAGCAGTTGGGACAGGCGGAACTATGGCTACACCTTC | CASSWDRRNYGYTF
TRBJ1-6 | TRBD1 | TRBV5-1 | . | TGCGCCAGCAGCTCCGGGACAGGAGGTTTAAATTCACCCCTCCACTTT | CASSSGTGGLNSPLHF
TRBJ2-7 | TRBD2 | TRBV6-1 | . | TGTGCCAGCAGTGAAGGGGCGGGAGTTAGATCCTACGAGCAGTACTTC | CASSEGAGVRSYEQYF
TRBJ2-1 | . | TRBV18 | . | TGTGCCAGCTCACTCCGGGGGAGTGCAGTCTTCGACAATGAGCAGTTCTTC | CASSLRGSAVFDNEQFF
TRBJ2-7 | . | TRBV5-1 | once | TGCGCCAGCAGCTTGGCCGGGTGGGACGAGCAGTACTTC | CASSLAGWDEQYF
TRBJ1-1 | . | TRBV11-3 | . | TGTGCCAGCAGCTTAACAGGCCGGACGTACACTGAAGCTTTCTTT | CASSLTGRTYTEAFF
TRBJ2-2 | TRBD2 | TRBV7-9 | . | TGTGCCAGCAGCTTAGTACGGACTAGCCGGACTTCGGACACCGGGGAGCTGTTTTTT | CASSLVRTSRTSDTGELFF
TRBJ1-1 | TRBD1 | TRBV3-1/TRBV3-2 | . | TGTGCCAGCAGCCGCATACAGGGGGCCACTGAAGCTTTCTTT | CASSRIQGATEAFF
TRBJ1-5 | . | TRBV21-1 | . | TGTGCCAGCAGCTTGGGGTACCGGGACTTCAATCAGCCCCAGCATTTT | CASSLGYRDFNQPQHF
TRBJ2-7 | TRBD2 | TRBV29-1 | . | TGCAGCGTTGAGGGACTAGCGGGAGGAACTTACGAGCAGTACTTC | CSVEGLAGGTYEQYF
TRBJ1-5 | . | TRBV27 | . | TGTGCCAGCGGGTGGGGGCGCAATCAGCCCCAGCATTTT | CASGWGRNQPQHF
TRBJ1-2 | . | TRBV11-2 | . | TGTGCCAGCAGCTCCCGACAGGTATATGGCTACACCTTC | CASSSRQVYGYTF
TRBJ2-3 | . | TRBV27 | . | TGTGCCAGCAGTAATCGGCCGTTCACAGGGTTACCAGATACGCAGTATTTT | CASSNRPFTGLPDTQYF
TRBJ1-2 | . | TRBV20-1 | few | TGCAGTGCTAGAGGTGGGGCGGGCTACACCTTC | CSARGGAGYTF
TRBJ2-5 | . | TRBV5-1 | few | TGCGCCAGCAGCTTGAAGTCAGGGCCTCAAGAGACCCAGTACTTC | CASSLKSGPQETQYF
TRBJ2-1 | TRBD2 | TRBV5-4 | . | TGTGCCAGCAGCGAAGTGTCTGGGACTAGGTTATCCCACAATGAGCAGTTCTTC | CASSEVSGTRLSHNEQFF
TRBJ2-7 | TRBD1 | TRBV5-1 | . | TGCGCCAGCAGCCCCCGACAGGGGGGTTCCTACGAGCAGTACTTC | CASSPRQGGSYEQYF
TRBJ1-6 | TRBD1 | TRBV2 | few | TGTGCCTTAGGAACAGGGGAAGATTCACCCCTCCACTTT | CALGTGEDSPLHF
TRBJ2-3 | . | TRBV19 | . | TGTGCCAGTAGTCCCCCCAGGTTCACAGATACGCAGTATTTT | CASSPPRFTDTQYF
TRBJ1-1 | . | TRBV30 | . | TGTGCCTGGAGAAAGGCGGCAGCCGCCCTAACTCCGAACACTGAAGCTTTCTTT | CAWRKAAAALTPNTEAFF
TRBJ1-1 | TRBD1 | TRBV6-5 | . | TGTGCCAGCAGTCCCGACAGGGCCGGCACTGAAGCTTTCTTT | CASSPDRAGTEAFF
TRBJ1-2 | TRBD1 | TRBV3-1/TRBV3-2 | . | TGTGCCAGCAGCCAAGGAGGGGGCGCAGGGTATGGCTACACCTTC | CASSQGGGAGYGYTF
TRBJ2-7 | TRBD2 | TRBV15 | . | TGTGCCACCAGCCCTGGGGGACTAGCGGGAAGTACCTACGAGCAGTACTTC | CATSPGGLAGSTYEQYF
TRBJ1-5 | . | TRBV27 | . | TGTGCCAGCAGGGAGCAGGGTGCGAGTCAGCCCCAGCATTTT | CASREQGASQPQHF
TRBJ1-5 | . | TRBV5-1 | once | TGCGCCAGCAGCTTGGTCTGGGCAGAAGGCAATCAGCCCCAGCATTTT | CASSLVWAEGNQPQHF
TRBJ2-2 | . | TRBV7-9 | . | TGTGCCAGCAGGGAGGCCGGGGAGCTGTTTTTT | CASREAGELFF
TRBJ1-1 | . | TRBV9 | . | TGTGCCAGCAGCGTAGGTGCCAGGGGCGTTCCTATGATGAACACTGAAGCTTTCTTT | CASSVGARGVPMMNTEAFF
TRBJ2-7 | . | TRBV19 | . | TGTGCCAGTATGGACTCCAACTCCTACGAGCAGTACTTC | CASMDSNSYEQYF
TRBJ2-1 | TRBD2 | TRBV5-1 | . | TGCGCCAGCACCGAACTTCGGACTAGCGGGGGCTCGAGCTCCTACAATGAGCAGTTCTTC | CASTELRTSGGSSSYNEQFF
TRBJ2-2 | . | TRBV19 | . | TGTGCCAGTATTCGGGTGGGGGGCACCGGGGAGCTGTTTTTT | CASIRVGGTGELFF
TRBJ2-5 | . | TRBV4-1 | . | TGCGCCAGCAGCCAGAAGGTGGCAGCTCGGGTGACCCAGTACTTC | CASSQKVAARVTQYF
TRBJ2-1 | TRBD2 | TRBV6-1 | once | TGTGCCAGCAGTGAAAGACGGTGGAGCGGGGGGCACAATGAGCAGTTCTTC | CASSERRWSGGHNEQFF
TRBJ2-5 | . | TRBV25-1 | few | TGTGCCAGCAGTGAATTTCTGGGGAGGGGGTCGGAAGAGACCCAGTACTTC | CASSEFLGRGSEETQYF
TRBJ1-2 | TRBD1 | TRBV28 | once | TGTGCCAGCAGGGAGGGACAGTCCTATGGCTACACCTTC | CASREGQSYGYTF
TRBJ2-7 | TRBD2 | TRBV7-6 | once | TGTGCCAGCAGCTTACTGACTAGCGGGAGGGCTCGTGAGCAGTACTTC | CASSLLTSGRAREQYF
TRBJ1-1 | . | TRBV6-1 | . | TGTGCCAGCAGTGATCTGTGGGGCGCGGCTGAAGCTTTCTTT | CASSDLWGAAEAFF
TRBJ1-2 | . | TRBV7-2 | . | TGTGCCAGCAGATTAGAGGGGCTTCACGGCTACACCTTC | CASRLEGLHGYTF
TRBJ2-5 | TRBD2 | TRBV2 | . | TGTGCCAGCAGTGAGTACCCAGCGGGGGTTGAGGAGACCCAGTACTTC | CASSEYPAGVEETQYF
TRBJ2-4 | TRBD2 | TRBV6-9 | . | TGTGCCAGGGGAGGTAGCGGGAGACCGATCCGAACTTCAGCCAAAAACATTCAGTACTTC | CARGGSGRPIRTSAKNIQYF
TRBJ1-2 | . | TRBV2 | . | TGTGCCAGCAGCACGCGGGGGGCGCGAGGTGGCTACACCTTC | CASSTRGARGGYTF
TRBJ2-1 | TRBD2 | TRBV30 | . | TGTGCCTGGAGTGTAAGTTTAACTAGCGCCTACAATGAGCAGTTCTTC | CAWSVSLTSAYNEQFF
TRBJ2-7 | TRBD2 | TRBV9 | . | TGTGCCAGCAGCGTAGGAAGCGGGAGGGGGTACGAGCAGTACTTC | CASSVGSGRGYEQYF